These 24 T cell receptor beta chains were all obtained from the same sample, sequenced in a study of OX40 agonist ivuxolimab in advanced cancers. The library was prepared using the immunoSEQ multiplex PCR assay. TCRdb took over this immuneACCESS table, retaining in-frame rearrangements with V and J assigned. Such tables are incomplete; in checked studies, under half of the missing clones stem from an unresolved V gene, and the remainder is unexplained. The sample table holds about 53,000 clones, of which 84% were seen once. The top ten constitute 13% of the sample. Sequencing used CD4+ or CD8+ T cells sorted from blood, obtained in a trial of the OX40 agonist ivuxolimab. The receptors come from an adult with an advanced solid tumor such as melanoma, head and neck, liver or kidney cancer.

The gene calls are TRBV7-3 and TRBJ1-1, with unresolved D. Germline-derived CDR1 and CDR2 are SGHTA and FQGTGA. V lost 3 bases and J 1 base, leaving 6 bases between the germline ends. This CDR3 has 13 amino acids. The DNA for the CDR3 is TGTGCCAGCAGCTTGGGCTCGAACACTGAAGCTTTCTTT. It translates to CASSLGSNTEAFF.

J is TRBJ1-5 and V is TRBV30, with 8 bases fitting TRBD1. The germline V gene has CDR1 GTSNPN and CDR2 SVGIG (reference sequence). The ends lost 2 bases at V and 7 bases at J; junction bases unmatched: 7. The CDR3 consists of 14 residues. DNA for the CDR3: TGTGCCTGGAGTCGACAGGGGTCTGGACAGCCCCAGCATTTT. Encoded protein: CAWSRQGSGQPQHF.

V gene TRBV27 combines with J gene TRBJ2-1, with D possibly being TRBD2 (6 bases). Looked up from germline, CDR1 is MNHEY and CDR2 is SMNVEV (reference sequence). The CDR3 is 13 amino acids. V lost 8 bases and J 6 bases, leaving 14 bases between the germline ends. The CDR3 bases are TGTGCCAGCCGTCGCATGACTAGCAATGAGCAGTTCTTC. Translating it yields CASRRMTSNEQFF.

This sequence joins TRBV19 and TRBJ2-3; D might be TRBD2 (5 bases). The CDR3 loop spans 16 amino acids. Trimming took off 5 bases at V and 2 bases at J, with 17 bases between the two ends. Germline CDR1 LNHDA, CDR2 SQIVND (reference sequence). CDR3 sequence: CASSQLGPGITDTQYF. The CDR3 region has the DNA TGTGCCAGTAGTCAATTAGGGCCCGGGATCACAGATACGCAGTATTTT.

The V call is TRBV5-1, the J call TRBJ1-2; D gene ambiguous. Looked up from germline, CDR1 is SGHRS and CDR2 is YFSETQ. CDR3 length equals 15 residues. The ends were cut back, 4 bases at V and 5 bases at J, with 18 bases in the middle. CDR3 protein: CASSMEGARLYGYTF. The CDR3, as DNA: TGCGCCAGCAGCATGGAGGGCGCCAGGCTTTATGGCTACACCTTC.

The J gene is TRBJ1-5, the V gene TRBV19; D is possibly TRBD1 (6 bases). Germline V lookup: CDR1 LNHDA, CDR2 SQIVND (reference sequence). This CDR3 comprises 14 residues. Trimming cost V 3 bases and J 3 bases, with 9 bases left between them. The CDR3 is CASSMGGANQPQHF. Written as DNA, the CDR3 is TGTGCCAGTAGTATGGGGGGGGCCAATCAGCCCCAGCATTTT.

This clone was seen more than once but under ten times. The rearrangement joins TRBV7-2 to TRBJ2-7, with D hard to call. This CDR3 spans 13 amino acids. V lost 1 base and J 2 bases, leaving 6 bases between the germline ends. The germline CDR1 and CDR2 sequences are SGHTA and FQGNSA. CDR3 residues: CASSLVRAYEQYF. The CDR3 nucleotides read TGTGCCAGCAGCTTAGTTAGGGCCTACGAGCAGTACTTC.

The chain links TRBV30 to TRBJ1-2, with D unresolved. The germline V gene has CDR1 GTSNPN and CDR2 SVGIG (reference sequence). The V and J ends lost 2 bases and 4 bases respectively, with 5 bases between them. The CDR3 is 11 amino acids. For the CDR3, the DNA is TGTGCCTGGAGTCTTAGCTATGGCTACACCTTC. This translates into CAWSLSYGYTF.

The CDR3 DNA reads as TGTGCCGCCCATCCAGGACCCTCTGGAAACACCATATATTTT. This gives the protein CAAHPGPSGNTIYF. The chain carries TRBV10-3 and TRBJ1-3; D call uncertain. The CDR3 is made up of 14 amino acids. V lost 11 bases and J lost 0, with 14 bases in between. CDR1 ENHRY and CDR2 SYGVKD come from the germline V gene.

The CDR3 coding sequence is TGTGCCAGCAGTGACCGGGGCCGAAATGAAAAACTGTTTTTT. Its translation: CASSDRGRNEKLFF. This chain connects TRBV6-6 to TRBJ1-4; tentatively, D is TRBD1 (5 bases). The CDR3 consists of 14 residues. Germline V CDR1 and CDR2: MNHNY, SVGAGI (reference sequence). V lost 5 bases to trimming and J lost 5 bases, with 12 bases between them.

The J gene is TRBJ1-1, the V gene TRBV9; TRBD1 matches 7 bases. The V and J ends lost 0 bases and 4 bases, in that order; junction bases with no gene match: 3. The length of the CDR3 is 14 residues. CDR1 and CDR2 (germline): SGDLS, YYNGEE. As DNA, the CDR3 is TGTGCCAGCAGCGTAGTGTCAGGGGGCACTGAAGCTTTCTTT. It is translated as CASSVVSGGTEAFF. Full variable domain (remainder filled in from reference TRBV9 and TRBJ1-1): DSGVTQTPKHLITATGQRVTLRCSPRSGDLSVYWYQQSLDQGLQFLIQYYNGEERAKGNILERFSAQQFPDLHSELNLSSLELGDSALYFCASSVVSGGTEAFFGQGTRLTVV.

Remarks on this clone: This same CDR3 is encoded by further DNA sequences in the sample. The chain carries TRBV28 and TRBJ1-5; D call uncertain. The CDR3 extends over 14 amino acids. V lost 1 base and J 4 bases, leaving 8 bases between the germline ends. CDR1 and CDR2 from the germline V gene are MDHEN and SYDVKM. This CDR3 reads CASSLSRPNQPQHF. The CDR3 DNA follows: TGTGCCAGCAGTTTATCCCGACCTAATCAGCCCCAGCATTTT.

The chain's CDR3 is CAISGTGPMNEQYF. CDR3 DNA: TGTGCCATCAGTGGGACAGGCCCGATGAACGAGCAGTACTTC. The chain joins TRBV10-3 to TRBJ2-7; 7 nucleotides match TRBD1. The CDR3 extends over 14 amino acids. CDR1 and CDR2 (germline): ENHRY, SYGVKD. The V gene end was trimmed by 4 bases and the J gene end by 5 bases; junction bases not matched to a gene: 8.

This chain connects TRBV2 to TRBJ2-3, with D perhaps matching TRBD1 (5 bases). Germline values: CDR1 SNHLY, CDR2 FYNNEI. The CDR3 has 15 amino acids. With 2 bases removed from V and 0 bases from J, the gap between germline ends came to 9 bases. The CDR3 region has the DNA TGTGCCAGCAGTGAACGACGACAGAGCACAGATACGCAGTATTTT. This encodes CASSERRQSTDTQYF. The whole variable domain, filled in from reference TRBV2 and TRBJ2-3, reads EPEVTQTPSHQVTQMGQEVILRCVPISNHLYFYWYRQILGQKVEFLVSFYNNEISEKSEIFDDQFSVERPDGSNFTLKIRSTKLEDSAMYFCASSERRQSTDTQYFGPGTRLTVL.

The genes are TRBV7-9 and TRBJ2-7; unclear D gene. The CDR3 covers 13 residues. The V end lost 5 bases, the J end lost 2 bases, and 10 bases lay between the germline ends. Germline CDR1 and CDR2: SEHNR and FQNEAQ (reference sequence). Here the CDR3 reads CASSPDGAYEQYF. CDR3 sequence (DNA): TGTGCCAGCAGCCCGGACGGCGCCTACGAGCAGTACTTC.

The chain joins TRBV9 to TRBJ2-3; weak D call: TRBD1 (6 bases). V was pared by 3 bases and J by 7 bases, with 15 bases between. Looked up from germline, CDR1 is SGDLS and CDR2 is YYNGEE. CDR3 size: 14 residues. The CDR3 loop reads CASSGGGRSHTQYF. In nucleotides, the CDR3 is TGTGCCAGCAGCGGAGGGGGTCGGAGTCATACGCAGTATTTT.

The V and J genes are TRBV2 and TRBJ1-5, with 7 bases aligning to TRBD1. This CDR3 has 13 amino acids. The V and J ends lost 6 bases and 5 bases, in that order; junction bases with no gene match: 4. Germline V gene sequence: CDR1 SNHLY, CDR2 FYNNEI. The CDR3 DNA reads as TGTGCCAGCAGCGAGGGGGCTTATCAGCCCCAGCATTTT. Protein sequence: CASSEGAYQPQHF.

The V call is TRBV19, the J call TRBJ1-1; D uncertain. Germline V lookup: CDR1 LNHDA, CDR2 SQIVND (reference sequence). V lost 4 bases to trimming and J lost 2 bases, with 5 bases between them. This CDR3 comprises 12 residues. CDR3 protein: CASSTPNTEAFF. The CDR3 DNA reads as TGTGCCAGTAGTACACCCAACACTGAAGCTTTCTTT.

CDR3 sequence (DNA): TGTGCCAGCAGCGCACGGATAGCGGGAGGGTACAATGAGCAGTTCTTC. It is translated as CASSARIAGGYNEQFF. The chain couples TRBV9 to TRBJ2-1; 11 nucleotides align to TRBD2. V shed 3 bases, J shed 4 bases, and the junction held 6 bases outside the gene matches. This CDR3 comprises 16 residues. CDR1 and CDR2 from the germline V gene are SGDLS and YYNGEE.

Notes on this clone: Other DNA sequences within the sample encode an identical CDR3. This chain uses TRBV29-1 with TRBJ1-5; the match to TRBD1 covers 10 bases. This CDR3 region has 13 residues. Trimming took 5 bases from V and 4 from J; bases not matched to a gene: 2. The germline gives CDR1 SQVTM, CDR2 ANQGSEA. The CDR3 region is CSVRTGGNQPQHF. The CDR3 DNA follows: TGCAGCGTTCGGACAGGGGGGAATCAGCCCCAGCATTTT.

This sequence joins TRBV10-3 and TRBJ1-1, with D perhaps TRBD1 (6 bases). Germline V CDR1 and CDR2: ENHRY, SYGVKD. The ends were cut back, 6 bases at V and 4 bases at J, with 15 bases in the middle. CDR3 length equals 14 residues. The CDR3 DNA reads as TGTGCCATCAGGGAAGCAGAAGGGGGCACTGAAGCTTTCTTT. This translates into CAIREAEGGTEAFF.

The J gene is TRBJ2-1, the V gene TRBV19; D may be TRBD1 (6 bases). Germline V gene lookup returns CDR1 LNHDA and CDR2 SQIVND (reference sequence). V lost 4 bases and J 7 bases, leaving 23 bases between the germline ends. The CDR3 sequence is 17 residues long. The CDR3 loop is CASSTEVWAGAKNEQFF. CDR3 bases: TGTGCCAGTAGTACAGAGGTTTGGGCAGGGGCGAAGAATGAGCAGTTCTTC.

The chain recombines TRBV11-3 with TRBJ1-1; 7 bases line up with TRBD1. V lost 2 bases and J lost 8; bases outside the gene matches: 2. The CDR3 has 12 amino acids. The V gene's germline CDR1 is SGHNT and CDR2 YENEEA. The CDR3 sequence: CASSLRGQEAFF. The CDR3, as DNA: TGTGCCAGCAGCTTAAGGGGGCAGGAAGCTTTCTTT.

V gene TRBV4-2 combines with J gene TRBJ2-3; no clear D gene. Looked up from germline, CDR1 is LGHNA and CDR2 is YNFKEQ. The CDR3 extends over 15 amino acids. V gave up 4 bases and J gave up 3 bases, with 14 bases separating them. CDR3 in DNA: TGTGCCAGCAGCCCCGCGGTGACATTGACAGATACGCAGTATTTT. Translating it yields CASSPAVTLTDTQYF.